This T cell receptor (beta chain) was captured by sequencing in a study of CD8 T cells in ankylosing spondylitis. V dropped 3 bases and J dropped 7 bases, with 27 bases sitting between them. This CDR3 contains 17 residues. Germline CDR1 reads DFQATT; CDR2 reads SNEGSKA (reference sequence). Making the TCR beta libraries involved quantitative 5'-RACE with molecular barcodes. TCRdb itself ran the 5' RACE reads through MiXCR, one entry per CDR3 protein. The profile shows some 800,000 distinct CDR3 sequences, about 11% of them singletons. Findings of the study overall: Significant enrichment of disease-linked clones was reported in matched ankylosing spondylitis synovial fluid. Earlier studies detected some motif variants in reactive arthritis synovial fluid and blood. Among TCR beta sequences, a motif of about 8 highly homologous variants appeared characteristic of ankylosing spondylitis blood. Researchers report that disease-linked clones proved CD8+ and relatively rare in peripheral blood.

This clonotype was seen only a few times. The antigen is undetermined. This chain links TRBV20-1 with TRBJ2-5, with D perhaps TRBD1 (6 bases). The sample taken for sequencing was blood, either unsorted or a sorted T cell fraction (not recorded which). This clonotype was obtained from a male donor with ankylosing spondylitis. In DNA, the CDR3 is TGCAGTGCTAGCTTCACCTTAGACAGGCGCCCTGGGGGGACCCAGTACTTC. Amino acids: CSASFTLDRRPGGTQYF.